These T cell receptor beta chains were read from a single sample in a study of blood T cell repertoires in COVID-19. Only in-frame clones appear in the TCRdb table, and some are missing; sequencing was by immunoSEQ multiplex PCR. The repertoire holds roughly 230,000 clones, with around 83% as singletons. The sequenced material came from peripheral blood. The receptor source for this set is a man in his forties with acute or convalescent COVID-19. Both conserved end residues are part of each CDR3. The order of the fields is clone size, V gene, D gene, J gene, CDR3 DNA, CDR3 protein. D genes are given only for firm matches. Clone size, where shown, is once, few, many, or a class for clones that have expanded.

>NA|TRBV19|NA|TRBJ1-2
TGTGCCAGTACACAGGACTATGGCTACACCTTC
CASTQDYGYTF
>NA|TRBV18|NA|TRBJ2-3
TGTGCCAGCTCGACGAGGACAGATACGCAGTATTTT
CASSTRTDTQYF
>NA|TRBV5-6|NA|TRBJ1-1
TGTGCCAGCAGCTTGTTTACCCACCTATTTGAAGCTTTCTTT
CASSLFTHLFEAFF
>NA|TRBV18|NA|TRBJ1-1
TGTGCCAGCTCACTCACAGGGAACACTGAAGCTTTCTTT
CASSLTGNTEAFF
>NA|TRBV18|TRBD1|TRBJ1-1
TGTGCCAGCTCACCCGGACAGGGCAGTACTGAAGCTTTCTTT
CASSPGQGSTEAFF
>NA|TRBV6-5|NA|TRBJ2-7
TGTGCCAGCAGGGCTGTCTACGAGCAGTACTTC
CASRAVYEQYF
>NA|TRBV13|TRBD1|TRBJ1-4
TGTGCCAGCAGCATAGGGACAGCCGATGAAAAACTGTTTTTT
CASSIGTADEKLFF
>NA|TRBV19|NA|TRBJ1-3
TGTGCCAGTATGGAGGGACCAAGATCTGGAAACACCATATATTTT
CASMEGPRSGNTIYF
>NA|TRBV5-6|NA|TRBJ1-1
TGTGCCAGCAGCTTTGAGCGGGACACTGAAGCTTTCTTT
CASSFERDTEAFF
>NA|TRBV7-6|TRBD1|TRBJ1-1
TGTGCCAGCAGCCTGGGACAGGGCGAAGTAACTGAAGCTTTCTTT
CASSLGQGEVTEAFF
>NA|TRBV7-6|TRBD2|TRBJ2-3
TGTGCCAGCAGCCGAGGACTAGCGGAGACAGATACGCAGTATTTT
CASSRGLAETDTQYF
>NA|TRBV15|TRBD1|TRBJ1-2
TGTGCCACCAGACCTAGACAGGGGGAATATGGCTACACCTTC
CATRPRQGEYGYTF
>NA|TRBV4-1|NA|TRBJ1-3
TGCGCCAGCAGCCAACTGGGACTGACGGTTGACACCATATATTTT
CASSQLGLTVDTIYF
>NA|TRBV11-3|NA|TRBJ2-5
TGTGCCAGCAGCTTAGGGGGGGAACCGCAAGAGACCCAGTACTTC
CASSLGGEPQETQYF
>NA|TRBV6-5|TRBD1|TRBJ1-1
TGTGCCAGCAACGACAGGGGAAACACTGAAGCTTTCTTT
CASNDRGNTEAFF
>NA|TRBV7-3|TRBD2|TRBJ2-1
TGTGCCAGCAGCCTTTTTAGCGGGGGGGCGTATGAGCAGTTCTTC
CASSLFSGGAYEQFF
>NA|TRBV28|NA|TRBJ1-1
TGTGCCAGCAATCCCGTCTCACAGGCCTCGGAAGCTTTCTTT
CASNPVSQASEAFF
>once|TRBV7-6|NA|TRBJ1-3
TGTGCCAGCAGCTTAGGGACAGCCCAACCCGGACCTGGAAACACCATATATTTT
CASSLGTAQPGPGNTIYF
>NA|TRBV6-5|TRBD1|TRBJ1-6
TGTGCCAGCAGCCGACAGGGGGAGGGGTCACCCCTCCACTTT
CASSRQGEGSPLHF
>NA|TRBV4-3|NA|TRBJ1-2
TGCGCCAGCAGCCAAGATAGGGGAATCAACTATGGCTACACCTTC
CASSQDRGINYGYTF
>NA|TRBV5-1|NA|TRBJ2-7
TGCGCCAGCAGCTTGCAAACGGGGGTGGGAGAGCAGTACTTC
CASSLQTGVGEQYF
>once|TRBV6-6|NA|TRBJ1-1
TGTGCCACCCAAGGCGGGCCTGGAGCTTTCTTT
CATQGGPGAFF
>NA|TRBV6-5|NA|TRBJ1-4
TGTGCCAGTAGCGCCTCCAAAAAACTGTTTTTT
CASSASKKLFF
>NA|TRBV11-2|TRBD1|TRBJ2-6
TGTGCCAGCAGAATCGGGACAGGAGCTAGCTCTGGGGCCAACGTCCTGACTTTC
CASRIGTGASSGANVLTF
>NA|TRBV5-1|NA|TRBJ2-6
TGCGCCAGCAGCCTCACAACCTCTGGGGCCAACGTCCTGACTTTC
CASSLTTSGANVLTF
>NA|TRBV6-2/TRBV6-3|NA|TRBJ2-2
TGTGCCAGCAGTTACCCTTCTTGGCTCGGGGAGCTGTTTTTT
CASSYPSWLGELFF
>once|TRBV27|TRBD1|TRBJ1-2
TGTGCCAGCAGTTTAGGAGGACAGGGATCCTATGGCTACACCTTC
CASSLGGQGSYGYTF
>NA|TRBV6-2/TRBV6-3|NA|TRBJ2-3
TGTGCCAGCAGTTACTCCGCCCGCACAGGATCGACAGATACGCAGTATTTT
CASSYSARTGSTDTQYF
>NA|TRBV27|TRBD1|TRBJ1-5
TGTGCCAGCAGTTTAGGGACAGTTAGCAATCAGCCCCAGCATTTT
CASSLGTVSNQPQHF
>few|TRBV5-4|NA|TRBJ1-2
TGTGCCAGCAGCTCAGGCAGAGCTAACTATGGCTACACCTTC
CASSSGRANYGYTF
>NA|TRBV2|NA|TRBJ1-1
TGTGCCAGCAGTCCCGGGAACACTGAAGCTTTCTTT
CASSPGNTEAFF
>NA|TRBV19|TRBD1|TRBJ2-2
TGTGCCAGCAGAGTTTCGGGACAGACCGCGAACACCGGGGAGCTGTTTTTT
CASRVSGQTANTGELFF
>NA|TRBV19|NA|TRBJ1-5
TGTGCCAGTAGTCCTCTGTTTAGCAATCAGCCCCAGCATTTT
CASSPLFSNQPQHF
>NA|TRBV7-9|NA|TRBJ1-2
TGTGCCAGCAGTTCTGCCGGGATCGGCGGCTACACCTTC
CASSSAGIGGYTF
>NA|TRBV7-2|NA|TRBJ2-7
TGTGCCAGCAGCTCCGTCTATAATTACGAGCAGTACTTC
CASSSVYNYEQYF
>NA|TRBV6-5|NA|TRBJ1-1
TGTGCCAGCAACGATGGGAGCACTGAAGCTTTCTTT
CASNDGSTEAFF
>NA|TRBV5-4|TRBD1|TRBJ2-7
TGTGCCAGCAGCCCATCTCCGGGACAGGTGGCCTCCGAGCAGTACTTC
CASSPSPGQVASEQYF
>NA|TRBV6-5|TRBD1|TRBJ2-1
TGTGCCAGCAGTTACGACAGGGCCGTCAATGAGCAGTTCTTC
CASSYDRAVNEQFF
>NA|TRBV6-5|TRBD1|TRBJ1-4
TGTGCCAGCAGACTGACAGGGGTGGAAAAACTGTTTTTT
CASRLTGVEKLFF
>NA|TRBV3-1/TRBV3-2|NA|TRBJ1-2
TGTGCCAGCAGCCCGCGGGGGTGGTATGGCTACACCTTC
CASSPRGWYGYTF
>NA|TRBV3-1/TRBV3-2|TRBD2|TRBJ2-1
TGTGCCAGCAGCCAGGGGACTAGCGGGGGGGACGAGCAGTTCTTC
CASSQGTSGGDEQFF